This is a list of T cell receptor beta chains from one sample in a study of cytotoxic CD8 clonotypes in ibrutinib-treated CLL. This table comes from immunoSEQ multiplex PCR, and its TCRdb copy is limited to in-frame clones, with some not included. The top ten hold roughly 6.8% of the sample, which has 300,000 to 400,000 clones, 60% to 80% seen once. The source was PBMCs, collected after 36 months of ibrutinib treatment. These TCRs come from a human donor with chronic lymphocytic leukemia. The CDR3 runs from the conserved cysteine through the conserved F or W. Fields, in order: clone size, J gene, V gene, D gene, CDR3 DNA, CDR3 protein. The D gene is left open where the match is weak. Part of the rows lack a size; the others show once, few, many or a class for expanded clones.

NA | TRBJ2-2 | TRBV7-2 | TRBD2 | TGTGCCAGCAGCTTAGCGGGAGGGTCGCTTGCCGGGGAGCTGTTTTTT | CASSLAGGSLAGELFF
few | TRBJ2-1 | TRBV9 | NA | TGTGCCAGCAGCGGGAGTGCTGCCTACAATGAGCAGTTCTTC | CASSGSAAYNEQFF
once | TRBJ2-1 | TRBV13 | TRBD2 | TGTGCCAGCAGCTTACCGACTAGCGGTTCCTACAATGAGCAGTTCTTC | CASSLPTSGSYNEQFF
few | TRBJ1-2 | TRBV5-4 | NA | TGTGCCAGCAGCCCGCGCGGGATACTGGGCTACACCTTC | CASSPRGILGYTF
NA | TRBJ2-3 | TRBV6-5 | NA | TGTGCCAGCAGTTACGACCCAGCGTCCACAGATACGCAGTATTTT | CASSYDPASTDTQYF
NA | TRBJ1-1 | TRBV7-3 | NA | TGTGCCAGCAGCCTGTGGACACCAGACAGAAGCACTGAAGCTTTCTTT | CASSLWTPDRSTEAFF
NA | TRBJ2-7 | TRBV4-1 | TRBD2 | TGCGCCAGCAGCCAAGCCCGGGGCGGGAGAGGGCAGTACTTC | CASSQARGGRGQYF
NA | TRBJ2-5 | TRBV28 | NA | TGTGCCAGCAGTTTGCGGGGACAAGAGACCCAGTACTTC | CASSLRGQETQYF
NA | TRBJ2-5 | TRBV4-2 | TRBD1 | TGTGCCAGCAGCCAGAGGACAGGGAATGATGGGACCCAGTACTTC | CASSQRTGNDGTQYF
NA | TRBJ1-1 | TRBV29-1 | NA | TGCAGCGTACATCAGGGTATCAACACTGAAGCTTTCTTT | CSVHQGINTEAFF
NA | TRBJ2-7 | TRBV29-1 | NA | TGCAGCGTACTCCGGGACATCTCCTACGAGCAGTACTTC | CSVLRDISYEQYF
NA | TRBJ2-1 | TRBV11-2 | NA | TGTGCCAGCAGCTTACCACGCTCCTACAATGAGCAGTTCTTC | CASSLPRSYNEQFF
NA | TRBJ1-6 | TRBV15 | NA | TGTGCCACCAGCCCTCCCGATTCACCCCTCCACTTT | CATSPPDSPLHF
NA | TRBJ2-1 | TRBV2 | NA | TGTGCCAGCGATGAGGGAACCTACAATGAGCAGTTCTTC | CASDEGTYNEQFF
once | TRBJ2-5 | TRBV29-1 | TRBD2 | TGCAGCGTTGAAACCTGGGGACTAGCGGGGCGTCGAGAGACCCAGTACTTC | CSVETWGLAGRRETQYF
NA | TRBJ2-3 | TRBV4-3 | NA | TGCGCCAGCAGCCAAAAGGGACGGTCCACAGATACGCAGTATTTT | CASSQKGRSTDTQYF
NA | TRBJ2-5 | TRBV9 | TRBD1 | TGTGCCAGCAGCCCCGCACAGGGGCGTAAGACCCAGTACTTC | CASSPAQGRKTQYF
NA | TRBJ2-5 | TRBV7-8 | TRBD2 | TGTGCCAGCAGCTTAAGTCTCGGACTAGCGGAAGAGACCCAGTACTTC | CASSLSLGLAEETQYF
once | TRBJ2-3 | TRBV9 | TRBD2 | TGTGCCAGCAGCCCTAGCGGGAGTAAGTTCGTTACGCAGTATTTT | CASSPSGSKFVTQYF
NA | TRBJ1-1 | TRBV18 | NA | TGTGCCAGCTCACCATCGGGGAGTGGAGCTTTCTTT | CASSPSGSGAFF
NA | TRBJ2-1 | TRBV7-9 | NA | TGTGCCAGCAGCTTAGTTCCGGGGGCCCTCGATGAGCAGTTCTTC | CASSLVPGALDEQFF
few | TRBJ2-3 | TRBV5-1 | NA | TGCGCCAGCAGCTTCCGTCCCTCTAGCACAGATACGCAGTATTTT | CASSFRPSSTDTQYF
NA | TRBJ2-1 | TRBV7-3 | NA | TGTGCCAGCAGCCCCTCAGGCGCGCCGATCAATGAGCAGTTCTTC | CASSPSGAPINEQFF
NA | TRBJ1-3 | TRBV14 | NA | TGTGCCAGCAGCGAAGGTTTGGGAAACACCATATATTTT | CASSEGLGNTIYF
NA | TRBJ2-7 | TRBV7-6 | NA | TGTGCCAGCAGCTTAGCGGGGGACTACGAGCAGTACTTC | CASSLAGDYEQYF
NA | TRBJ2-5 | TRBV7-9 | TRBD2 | TGTGCCAGCAGGGGGCGGGGGAAAGAGACCCAGTACTTC | CASRGRGKETQYF
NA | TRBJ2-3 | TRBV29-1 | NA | TGCAGCCAAACTCGGGGTACAGATACGCAGTATTTT | CSQTRGTDTQYF
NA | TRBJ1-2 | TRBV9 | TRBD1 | TGTGCCAGCAGCGATACAGGGGGAGGCTACACCTTC | CASSDTGGGYTF
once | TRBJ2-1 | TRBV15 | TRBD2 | TGTGCCACCAGCAGGAGGGGAGCGGGATTTGCCTACAATGAGCAGTTCTTC | CATSRRGAGFAYNEQFF
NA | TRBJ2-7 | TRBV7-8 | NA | TGTGCCAGCAGCTTAATTTTGGCAGGTAATGTCGGCGGCTGGGGCGAGCAGTACTTC | CASSLILAGNVGGWGEQYF
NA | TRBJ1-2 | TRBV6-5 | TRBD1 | TGTGCCAGCAGGACAGGGAGTCGGGGCTACACCTTC | CASRTGSRGYTF
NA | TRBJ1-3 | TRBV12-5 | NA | TGTGCTAGTGGTTTGCCCCGCCCGGGGGGAAGCTCTGGAAACACCATATATTTT | CASGLPRPGGSSGNTIYF
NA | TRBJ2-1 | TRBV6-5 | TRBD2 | TGTGCCAGCAGCGGACTAGCGGGATACAATGAGCAGTTCTTC | CASSGLAGYNEQFF
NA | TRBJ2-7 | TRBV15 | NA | TGTGCCACCAGCAGAGCTGGGACTGGGCCCTACGAGCAGTACTTC | CATSRAGTGPYEQYF
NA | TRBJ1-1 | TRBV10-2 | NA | TGCGCCAGCAGTGGGGGTGAGGGACGGGGGAACACTGAAGCTTTCTTT | CASSGGEGRGNTEAFF
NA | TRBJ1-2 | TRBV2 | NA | TGTGCCAGCAGTGGTAACAGAGGGGAAGATGGCTACACCTTC | CASSGNRGEDGYTF
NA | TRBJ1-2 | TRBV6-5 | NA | TGTGCCAGCAGAAAGTGGGGGGACTATGACTATGGCTACACCTTC | CASRKWGDYDYGYTF
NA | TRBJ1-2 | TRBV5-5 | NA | TGTGCCAGCAGCTTAGAGGCTTTGGGGCACTACACCTTC | CASSLEALGHYTF
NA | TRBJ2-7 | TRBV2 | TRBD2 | TGTGCCACCTTAGCGGGAGGGCCTCTCGAGCAGTACTTC | CATLAGGPLEQYF
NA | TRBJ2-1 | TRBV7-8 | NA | TGTGCCAGCAGCTTAGCTCCCAGACACAATGAGCAGTTCTTC | CASSLAPRHNEQFF
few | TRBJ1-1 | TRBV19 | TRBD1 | TGTGCCAGTAGTACCGACAGGGGGCGGACTGAAGCTTTCTTT | CASSTDRGRTEAFF
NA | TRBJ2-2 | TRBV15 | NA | TGTGCCACCAGCAAAGGGGGAACTCCGAACACCGGGGAGCTGTTTTTT | CATSKGGTPNTGELFF
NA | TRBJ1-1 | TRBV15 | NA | TGTGCCACCAGCAGAGGGGGGCGCACTGAAGCTTTCTTT | CATSRGGRTEAFF
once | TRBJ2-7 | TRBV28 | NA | TGTGCCAGCAGTTCCCTGGAGGGCACCTATCTGGGGGCTTACGAGCAGTACTTC | CASSSLEGTYLGAYEQYF
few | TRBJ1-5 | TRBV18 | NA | TGTGCCAGCTCACCACATAGGGATGCCAATCAGCCCCAGCATTTT | CASSPHRDANQPQHF
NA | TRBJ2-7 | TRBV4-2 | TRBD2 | TGTGCCAGCAGCCATCTTAGCGGGGACTTCTACGAGCAGTACTTC | CASSHLSGDFYEQYF
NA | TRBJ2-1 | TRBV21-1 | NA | TGTGCCAGCAGCAAATACCGGGTGGGCGGCCCTCAGTTCTTC | CASSKYRVGGPQFF
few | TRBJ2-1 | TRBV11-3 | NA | TGTGCCAGCAGCTTAGAGGGGGGCCATGAGCAGTTCTTC | CASSLEGGHEQFF
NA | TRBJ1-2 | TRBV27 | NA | TGTGCCAGCAGCGAGGTGGGGGTTGGCTATGGCTACACCTTC | CASSEVGVGYGYTF
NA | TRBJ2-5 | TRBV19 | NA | TGTGCCAGTAGTAAGGCCAGGGGTGCCCTACAAGAGACCCAGTACTTC | CASSKARGALQETQYF